This TCR beta chain was captured in a study of OX40 agonist ivuxolimab in advanced cancers. The germline V gene has CDR1 MNHNY and CDR2 SVGAGI (reference sequence). The V gene lost 6 bases and the J gene lost 0 bases, with 7 bases spanning the gap. The CDR3 has 13 residues. Method: immunoSEQ multiplex PCR; TCRdb's copy keeps in-frame clones and lacks some. The top ten hold roughly 7.1% of the sample, which has some 76,000 clones, approximately 84% seen once. This sequence originates from an adult with an advanced solid tumor such as melanoma, head and neck, liver or kidney cancer. The gene calls are TRBV6-6 and TRBJ2-3; D is undetermined. The source was CD4+ or CD8+ T cells sorted from blood, collected in a trial of the OX40 agonist ivuxolimab. CDR3 in DNA: TGTGCCAGCAGCCAGACTAGCACAGATACGCAGTATTTT. It is translated as CASSQTSTDTQYF.